Below are 24 T cell receptor beta chains sequenced from a single sample in a study of T cells in Graves' hyperthyroidism and ophthalmopathy. TCR beta CDR3 regions were amplified from RNA transcripts. The TCR CDR3 first-round RT-PCR relied on the HTBI primer set. TCRdb recomputed calls from the multiplex PCR reads with MiXCR, one row per CDR3 protein. The sample consists of about 400,000 distinct CDR3 sequences, around 14% of them appearing once. Sequencing was carried out using blood. The receptors derive from a woman aged 30 to 39 with Graves' hyperthyroidism.

The rearrangement uses TRBV6-1 and TRBJ2-1; D might be TRBD2 (7 bases). V was trimmed by 0 bases and J by 16 bases, leaving 19 bases between them. The CDR3 is 14 amino acids. Germline V lookup: CDR1 MNHNS, CDR2 SASEGT. CDR3 in DNA: TGTGCCAGCAGTGAAGCGCTTCGTTCGGCGGGGGCATTCTTC. Residues: CASSEALRSAGAFF.

This clonotype was detected ten times or more. The J gene is TRBJ2-5, the V gene TRBV30, with D possibly being TRBD2 (6 bases). This CDR3 spans 13 amino acids. V was pared by 5 bases and J by 5 bases, with 15 bases between. Germline V gene data show CDR1 as GTSNPN and CDR2 as SVGIG (reference sequence). CDR3 region: CAWGQGLGETQYF. CDR3 coding DNA: TGTGCCTGGGGTCAGGGACTCGGGGAGACCCAGTACTTC.

There are many counts of this clonotype. The chain uses TRBV6-1 and TRBJ1-1; no clear D. V shed 2 bases and J shed 2 bases, with 9 bases lying between them. Germline V gives CDR1 MNHNS, CDR2 SASEGT. The CDR3 has 14 residues. The CDR3: CASSETRTNTEAFF. The CDR3 region has the DNA TGTGCCAGCAGTGAAACCAGGACTAACACTGAAGCTTTCTTT.

This clonotype occurred a few times. V gene TRBV19 combines with J gene TRBJ2-2, with a weak D call TRBD1 (6 bases). The V end lost 5 bases, the J end lost 6 bases, and 7 bases lay between the germline ends. CDR3 length: 12 residues. Germline V gene data show CDR1 as LNHDA and CDR2 as SQIVND (reference sequence). CDR3 residues: CASSEGAGELFF. CDR3 in DNA: TGTGCCAGTAGTGAGGGGGCCGGGGAGCTGTTTTTT.

The V gene is TRBV4-1, the J gene TRBJ2-1; no definite D call. With 2 bases removed from V and 3 bases from J, the gap between germline ends came to 8 bases. Germline V CDR1 and CDR2: MGHRA, YSYEKL. The CDR3 has 14 residues. CDR3: CASSQYSGYNEQFF. In DNA form, the CDR3 reads TGCGCCAGCAGCCAATACTCCGGCTACAATGAGCAGTTCTTC.

The chain is built from TRBV14 and TRBJ1-3; TRBD1 matches 8 bases. CDR1 and CDR2 from the germline V gene are SGHDN and FVKESK. J lost 0 bases, V lost 0 bases, and 19 bases had no gene match. The CDR3 consists of 22 residues. The CDR3 DNA sequence: TGTGCCAGCAGCCAAGATTTACTCCCTGGCAGGGGGCTGTTGAGCTCTGGAAACACCATATATTTT. This gives the protein CASSQDLLPGRGLLSSGNTIYF.

The V gene is TRBV30, the J gene TRBJ1-3; D is unclear. Germline-derived CDR1 and CDR2 are GTSNPN and SVGIG (reference sequence). The ends were cut back, 2 bases at V and 0 bases at J, with 5 bases in the middle. This CDR3 is built from 13 residues. CDR3 nucleotides: TGTGCCTGGAGTTATGGCTCTGGAAACACCATATATTTT. Translated: CAWSYGSGNTIYF. Variable domain in full (rest from reference TRBV30 and TRBJ1-3): SQTIHQWPATLVQPVGSPLSLECTVEGTSNPNLYWYRQAAGRGLQLLFYSVGIGQISSEVPQNLSASRPQDRQFILSSKKLLLSDSGFYLCAWSYGSGNTIYFGEGSWLTVV.

This sequence joins TRBV19 and TRBJ2-1, with D perhaps matching TRBD2 (5 bases). The CDR3 runs to 17 residues. Looked up from germline, CDR1 is LNHDA and CDR2 is SQIVND (reference sequence). V lost 0 bases to trimming and J lost 4 bases, with 16 bases between them. DNA of the CDR3: TGTGCCAGTAGTATAGATAGAGCCGCGGGTTCTTACAATGAGCAGTTCTTC. This codes for CASSIDRAAGSYNEQFF.

At least ten counts were recorded for this clonotype. The rearrangement joins TRBV12-3 or TRBV12-4 to TRBJ2-3, with 11 bases aligning to TRBD2. Trimming at V came to 3 bases and at J to 5 bases, leaving 7 bases not matched to a gene. The length of the CDR3 is 16 residues. CDR3 protein: CASSFTLTSGKDTQYF. CDR3 nucleotides: TGTGCCAGCAGTTTCACCTTGACTAGCGGGAAAGATACGCAGTATTTT.

The rearrangement links TRBV10-3 to TRBJ1-3; unclear D gene. The CDR3 sequence is 16 residues long. Trimming shortened V by 2 bases and J by 4 bases, and 15 bases separated the two germline ends. Per the germline V gene, CDR1 is ENHRY and CDR2 is SYGVKD. The CDR3 DNA is TGTGCCATCAGTGAGAGAGGCGAGGTAGCCGGAAACACCATATATTTT. This codes for CAISERGEVAGNTIYF.

A few counts support this clonotype. V is TRBV6-1 and J is TRBJ2-7, with TRBD2 matching over 11 bases. J was trimmed by 2 bases and V by 6 bases; bases with no gene match: 3. Germline-derived CDR1 and CDR2 are MNHNS and SASEGT. The CDR3 is 14 amino acids. CDR3 residues: CASSVTSGAYEQYF. The DNA of the CDR3 is TGTGCCAGCAGCGTGACTAGCGGGGCCTACGAGCAGTACTTC.

The chain carries TRBV12-3 or TRBV12-4 and TRBJ2-1; TRBD2 matches 8 bases. V gave up 4 bases and J gave up 9 bases; unmatched junction bases: 5. This CDR3 comprises 13 residues. CDR3 in DNA: TGTGCCAGCAGTTCGGCCGGGGGGGGTGAGCAGTTCTTC. Its protein is CASSSAGGGEQFF.

The CDR3 loop reads CASSFTQTNEKLFF. CDR3 in DNA: TGTGCCAGCAGTTTCACGCAGACTAATGAAAAACTGTTTTTT. The rearrangement uses TRBV6-5 and TRBJ1-4; the D is unclear. The CDR3 runs 14 residues. Germline loops: CDR1 MNHEY, CDR2 SVGAGI. The V gene lost 4 bases and the J gene lost 2 bases, with 8 bases spanning the gap.

The table lists this clonotype with many counts. One end of the junction varies from germline; a read error may be responsible. The chain couples TRBV20-1 to TRBJ2-5, with 8 positions matching TRBD1. Germline lookup yields CDR1 DFQATT and CDR2 SNEGSKA (reference sequence). The CDR3 loop spans 14 amino acids. CDR3 nucleotide sequence: TGCAGTGTTAGATCCAGGGGGCGCGGAGAGACCCAGTACTTC. Amino acid sequence: CSVRSRGRGETQYF.

This clonotype has just a few counts. This sequence joins TRBV12-3 or TRBV12-4 and TRBJ2-3; no clear D gene. The CDR3 consists of 14 residues. V dropped 4 bases and J dropped 4 bases, with 12 bases sitting between them. DNA for the CDR3: TGTGCCAGCAGTTCCGAGGTGCTCGCAGATACGCAGTATTTT. Protein product: CASSSEVLADTQYF.

The chain has TRBV20-1 and TRBJ2-5, with D maybe TRBD1 (5 bases). Trimming took off 2 bases at V and 10 bases at J, with 17 bases between the two ends. The CDR3 covers 13 residues. From germline, CDR1 is DFQATT and CDR2 SNEGSKA (reference sequence). CDR3 sequence: CSARSTGVSYQYF. Written as DNA, the CDR3 is TGCAGTGCTAGAAGTACAGGTGTTTCGTACCAGTACTTC.

This clonotype turned up a few times. The chain is built from TRBV15 and TRBJ2-1; TRBD2 might be the D (6 bases). The CDR3 has 17 amino acids. The ends were cut back, 5 bases at V and 0 bases at J, with 17 bases in the middle. The germline gives CDR1 LNHNV, CDR2 YYDKDF (reference sequence). The CDR3 DNA is TGTGCCACCAGCTTAACCCGGGGGATCCCCTCCTACAATGAGCAGTTCTTC. Translation: CATSLTRGIPSYNEQFF.

The chain links TRBV6-1 to TRBJ2-6; 10 nucleotides line up with TRBD1. The CDR3 loop spans 17 amino acids. Germline V gene data show CDR1 as MNHNS and CDR2 as SASEGT. V was pared by 4 bases and J by 2 bases, with 5 bases of the junction left unmatched. As DNA, the CDR3 is TGTGCCAGCAGTGCCGGGACAGGGGACCCTGGGGCCAACGTCCTGACTTTC. Its protein is CASSAGTGDPGANVLTF.

This clonotype showed up many times. The chain has TRBV7-3 and TRBJ2-7, with D maybe TRBD1 (5 bases). Germline assignment: CDR1 SGHTA and CDR2 FQGTGA. The CDR3 is 13 residues long. V shed 0 bases and J shed 7 bases, with 10 bases lying between them. CDR3 coding DNA: TGTGCCAGCAGCTTAACAGGGGCCGGGGAGCAGTACTTC. Its translation: CASSLTGAGEQYF.

This clonotype was seen many times. The rearrangement links TRBV2 to TRBJ2-1; D ambiguous. V was trimmed by 7 bases and J by 5 bases, leaving 15 bases between them. The CDR3 has 14 amino acids. Germline-derived CDR1 and CDR2 are SNHLY and FYNNEI. CDR3 region: CASTSLSRNNEQFF. The CDR3 DNA follows: TGTGCCAGCACTTCGTTAAGTAGAAACAATGAGCAGTTCTTC.

This clonotype has more than one count but fewer than ten. This chain uses TRBV5-4 with TRBJ2-1, with D tentatively TRBD1 (7 bases). From germline, CDR1 is SGHNT and CDR2 YYREEE (reference sequence). With 3 bases removed from V and 4 bases from J, the gap between germline ends came to 17 bases. This CDR3 is 16 amino acids long. The chain's CDR3 is CASSWAQGTLYNEQFF. The CDR3 bases are TGTGCCAGCAGCTGGGCACAGGGGACTTTGTACAATGAGCAGTTCTTC.

In this sample, this clonotype turned up many times. The chain carries TRBV6-1 and TRBJ1-2, with D possibly being TRBD1 (6 bases). CDR3 size: 15 residues. Trimming pared 7 bases from V and 8 bases from J, leaving 23 bases between. Germline CDR1 MNHNS, CDR2 SASEGT. The CDR3 reads CASTPGNRAWGGYTF. The CDR3 region has the DNA TGTGCCAGCACCCCTGGGAACAGGGCTTGGGGAGGCTACACCTTC.

As concerns this clonotype: This may be a read error, as it is one base from a much larger clone. This sequence joins TRBV2 and TRBJ1-1, with TRBD1 matching 11 bases. Germline CDR1 SNHLY, CDR2 FYNNEI. The CDR3 totals 16 residues. CDR3 region: CASTWTGGNSYTEASF. Written as DNA, the CDR3 is TGTGCCAGCACTTGGACAGGGGGCAATTCTTACACTGAAGCTTCCTTT.

In this sample, this clonotype turned up many times. The CDR3: CASSLHGTNTEAFF. The CDR3 nucleotides read TGTGCCAGCAGTTTACACGGGACGAACACTGAAGCTTTCTTT. The chain is built from TRBV12-3 or TRBV12-4 and TRBJ1-1; perhaps TRBD1 as D (5 bases). The V end lost 2 bases, the J end lost 1 base, and 8 bases lay between the germline ends. This CDR3 is built from 14 residues.